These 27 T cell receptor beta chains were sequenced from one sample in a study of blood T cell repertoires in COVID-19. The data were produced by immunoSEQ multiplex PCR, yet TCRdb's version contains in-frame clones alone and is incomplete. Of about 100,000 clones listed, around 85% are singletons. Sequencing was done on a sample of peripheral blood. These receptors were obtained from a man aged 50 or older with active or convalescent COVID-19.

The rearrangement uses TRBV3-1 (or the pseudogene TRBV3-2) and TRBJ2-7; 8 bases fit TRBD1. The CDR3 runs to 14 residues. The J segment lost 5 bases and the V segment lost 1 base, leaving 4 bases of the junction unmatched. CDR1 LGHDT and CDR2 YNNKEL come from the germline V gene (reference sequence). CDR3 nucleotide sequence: TGTGCCAGCAGCCAAGCAGGGGGCAGAAACGAGCAGTACTTC. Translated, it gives CASSQAGGRNEQYF.

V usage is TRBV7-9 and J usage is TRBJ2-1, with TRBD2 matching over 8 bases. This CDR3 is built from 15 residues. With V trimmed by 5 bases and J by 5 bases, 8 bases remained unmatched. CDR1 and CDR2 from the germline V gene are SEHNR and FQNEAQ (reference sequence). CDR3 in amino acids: CASSGTSGLNNEQFF. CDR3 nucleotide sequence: TGTGCCAGCAGCGGTACTAGCGGCCTGAACAATGAGCAGTTCTTC.

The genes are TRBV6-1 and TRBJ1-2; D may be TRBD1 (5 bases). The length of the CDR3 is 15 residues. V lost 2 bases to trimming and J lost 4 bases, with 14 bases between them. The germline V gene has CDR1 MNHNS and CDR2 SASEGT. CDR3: CASSEKGQGPYGYTF. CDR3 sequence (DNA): TGTGCCAGCAGTGAAAAAGGGCAGGGTCCCTATGGCTACACCTTC.

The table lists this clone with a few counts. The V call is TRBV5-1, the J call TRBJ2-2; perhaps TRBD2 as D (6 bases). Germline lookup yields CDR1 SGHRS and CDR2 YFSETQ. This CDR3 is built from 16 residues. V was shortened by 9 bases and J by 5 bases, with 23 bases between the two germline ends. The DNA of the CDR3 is TGCGCCACCCGACCCCGGGTGGGAGGCGTGACCGGGGAGCTGTTTTTT. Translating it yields CATRPRVGGVTGELFF.

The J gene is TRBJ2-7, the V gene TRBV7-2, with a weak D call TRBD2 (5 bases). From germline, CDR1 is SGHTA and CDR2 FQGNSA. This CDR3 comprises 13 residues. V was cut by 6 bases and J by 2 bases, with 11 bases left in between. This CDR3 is CASRVMGAYEQYF. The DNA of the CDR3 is TGTGCCAGCAGGGTAATGGGAGCCTACGAGCAGTACTTC.

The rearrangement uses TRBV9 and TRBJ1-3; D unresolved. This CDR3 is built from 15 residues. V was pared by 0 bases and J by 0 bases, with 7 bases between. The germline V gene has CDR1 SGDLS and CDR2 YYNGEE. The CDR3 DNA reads TGTGCCAGCAGCGTAGACGGTCGCTCTGGAAACACCATATATTTT. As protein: CASSVDGRSGNTIYF.

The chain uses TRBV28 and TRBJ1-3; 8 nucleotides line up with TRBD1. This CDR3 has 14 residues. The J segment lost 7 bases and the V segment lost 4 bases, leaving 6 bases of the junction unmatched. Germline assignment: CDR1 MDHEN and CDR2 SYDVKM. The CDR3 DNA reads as TGTGCCAGCAGTTCCCAGGGGGCGTTGAACACCATATATTTT. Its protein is CASSSQGALNTIYF.

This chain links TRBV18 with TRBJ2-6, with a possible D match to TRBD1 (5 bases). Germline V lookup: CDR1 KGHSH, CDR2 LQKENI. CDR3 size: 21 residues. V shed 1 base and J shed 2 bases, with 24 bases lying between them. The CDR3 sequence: CASSPLHGLAGPPTGANVLTF. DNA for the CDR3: TGTGCCAGCTCACCACTTCATGGCCTCGCAGGGCCCCCTACTGGGGCCAACGTCCTGACTTTC.

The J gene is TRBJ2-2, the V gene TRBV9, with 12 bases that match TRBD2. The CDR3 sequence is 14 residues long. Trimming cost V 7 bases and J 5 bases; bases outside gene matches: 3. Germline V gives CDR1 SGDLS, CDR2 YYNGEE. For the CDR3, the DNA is TGTGCCAGCTCCCTAGCGGGGGGGACCGGGGAGCTGTTTTTT. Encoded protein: CASSLAGGTGELFF.

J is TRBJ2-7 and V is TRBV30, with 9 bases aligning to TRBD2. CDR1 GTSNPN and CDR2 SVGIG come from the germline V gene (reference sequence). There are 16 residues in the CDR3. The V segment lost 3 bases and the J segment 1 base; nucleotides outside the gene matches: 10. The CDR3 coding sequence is TGTGCCTGGAGGGCGGTAGCGGGAGAAAGTTCCTACGAGCAGTACTTC. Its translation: CAWRAVAGESSYEQYF.

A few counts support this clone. DNA of the CDR3: TGTGCCAGCAGCGTAGTAGGGACAGGGCAAGGACAGCCCCAGCATTTT. Translated: CASSVVGTGQGQPQHF. The chain couples TRBV9 to TRBJ1-5; 9 bases line up with TRBD1. The CDR3 is 16 residues long. With 0 bases clipped from V and 7 bases from J, the junction kept 8 bases outside the gene matches. CDR1 is SGDLS and CDR2 is YYNGEE in the germline V gene.

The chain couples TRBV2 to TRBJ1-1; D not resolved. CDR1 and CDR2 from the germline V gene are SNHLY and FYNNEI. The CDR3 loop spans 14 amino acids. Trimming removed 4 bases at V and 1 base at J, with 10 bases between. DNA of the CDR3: TGTGCCAGCAGTGTGGCGGCTTCGAACACTGAAGCTTTCTTT. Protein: CASSVAASNTEAFF.

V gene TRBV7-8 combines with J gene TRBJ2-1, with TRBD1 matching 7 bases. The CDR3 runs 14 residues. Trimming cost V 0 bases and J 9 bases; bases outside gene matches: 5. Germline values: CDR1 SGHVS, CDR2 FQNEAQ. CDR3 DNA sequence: TGTGCCAGCAGCTTAGCGAGAGGGGGCACTGAGCAGTTCTTC. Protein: CASSLARGGTEQFF.

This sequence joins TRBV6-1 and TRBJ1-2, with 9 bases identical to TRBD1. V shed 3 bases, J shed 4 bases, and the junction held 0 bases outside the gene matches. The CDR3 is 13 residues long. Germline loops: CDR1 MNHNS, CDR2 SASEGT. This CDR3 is CASSEDRGYGYTF. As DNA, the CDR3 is TGTGCCAGCAGTGAGGACAGGGGCTATGGCTACACCTTC.

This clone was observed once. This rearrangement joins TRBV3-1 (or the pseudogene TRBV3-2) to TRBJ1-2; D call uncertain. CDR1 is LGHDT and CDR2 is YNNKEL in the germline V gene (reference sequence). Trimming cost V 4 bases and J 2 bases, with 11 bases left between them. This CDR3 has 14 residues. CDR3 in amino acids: CASSPASANYGYTF. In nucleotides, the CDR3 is TGTGCCAGCAGCCCGGCGAGCGCCAACTATGGCTACACCTTC.

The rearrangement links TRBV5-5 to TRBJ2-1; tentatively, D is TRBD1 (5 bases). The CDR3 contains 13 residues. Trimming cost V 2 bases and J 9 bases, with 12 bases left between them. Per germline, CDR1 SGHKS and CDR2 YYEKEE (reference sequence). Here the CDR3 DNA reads TGTGCCAGCAGCTTTGGGGCAGCCAGTGAGCAGTTCTTC. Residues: CASSFGAASEQFF.

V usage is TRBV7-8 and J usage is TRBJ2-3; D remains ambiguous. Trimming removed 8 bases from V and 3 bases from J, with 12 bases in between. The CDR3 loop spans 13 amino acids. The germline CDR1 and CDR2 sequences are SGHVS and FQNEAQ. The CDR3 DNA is TGTGCCAGCTGCCTAGGTCAAACAGATACGCAGTATTTT. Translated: CASCLGQTDTQYF.

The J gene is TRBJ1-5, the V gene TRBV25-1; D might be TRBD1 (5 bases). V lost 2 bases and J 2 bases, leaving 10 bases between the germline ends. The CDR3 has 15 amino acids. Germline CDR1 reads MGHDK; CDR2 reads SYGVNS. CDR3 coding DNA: TGTGCCAGCAGTGAAGGAGGGGTAGGCAATCAGCCCCAGCATTTT. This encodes CASSEGGVGNQPQHF.

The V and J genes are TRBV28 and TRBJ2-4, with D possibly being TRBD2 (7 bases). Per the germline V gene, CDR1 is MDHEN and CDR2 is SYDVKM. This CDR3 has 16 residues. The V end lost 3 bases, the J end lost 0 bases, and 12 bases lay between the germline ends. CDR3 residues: CASSFRGALAKNIQYF. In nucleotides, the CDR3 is TGTGCCAGCAGTTTTCGGGGGGCCCTAGCCAAAAACATTCAGTACTTC.

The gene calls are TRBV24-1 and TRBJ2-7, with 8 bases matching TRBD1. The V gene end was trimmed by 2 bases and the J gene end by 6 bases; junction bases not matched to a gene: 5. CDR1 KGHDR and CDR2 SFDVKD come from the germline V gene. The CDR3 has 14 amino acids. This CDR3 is CATSDSGQGGEQYF. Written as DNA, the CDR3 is TGTGCCACCAGTGATTCAGGACAGGGAGGCGAGCAGTACTTC.

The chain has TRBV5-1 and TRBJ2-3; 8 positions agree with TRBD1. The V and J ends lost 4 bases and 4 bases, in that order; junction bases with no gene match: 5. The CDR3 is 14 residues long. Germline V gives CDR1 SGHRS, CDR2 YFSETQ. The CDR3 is CASSHGTGPDTQYF. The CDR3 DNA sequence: TGCGCCAGCAGCCACGGGACAGGTCCAGATACGCAGTATTTT.

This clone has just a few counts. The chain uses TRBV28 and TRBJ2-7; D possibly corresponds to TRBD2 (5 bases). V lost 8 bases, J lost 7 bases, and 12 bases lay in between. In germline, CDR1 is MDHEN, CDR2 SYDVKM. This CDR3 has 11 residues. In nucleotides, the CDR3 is TGTGCCAGCCAGGTGAGGGAAGAGCAGTACTTC. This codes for CASQVREEQYF.

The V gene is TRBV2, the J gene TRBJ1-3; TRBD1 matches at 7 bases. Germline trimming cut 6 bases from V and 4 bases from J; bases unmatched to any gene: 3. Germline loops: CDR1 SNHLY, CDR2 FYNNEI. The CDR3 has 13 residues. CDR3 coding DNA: TGTGCCAGCAGGCAGGGGGTCGGAAACACCATATATTTT. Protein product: CASRQGVGNTIYF.

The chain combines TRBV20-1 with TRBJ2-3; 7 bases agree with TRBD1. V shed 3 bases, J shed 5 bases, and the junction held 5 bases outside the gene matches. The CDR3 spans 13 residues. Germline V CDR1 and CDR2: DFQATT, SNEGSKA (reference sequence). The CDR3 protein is CSASEGAIDTQYF. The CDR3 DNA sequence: TGCAGTGCTAGTGAGGGGGCAATAGATACGCAGTATTTT.

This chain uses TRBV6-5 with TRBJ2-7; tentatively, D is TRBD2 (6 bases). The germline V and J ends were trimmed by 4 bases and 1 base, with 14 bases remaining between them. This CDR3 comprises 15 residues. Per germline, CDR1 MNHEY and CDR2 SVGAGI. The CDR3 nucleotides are TGTGCCAGCAGTTCTGGATTAGCGGTGTCCTACGAGCAGTACTTC. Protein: CASSSGLAVSYEQYF.

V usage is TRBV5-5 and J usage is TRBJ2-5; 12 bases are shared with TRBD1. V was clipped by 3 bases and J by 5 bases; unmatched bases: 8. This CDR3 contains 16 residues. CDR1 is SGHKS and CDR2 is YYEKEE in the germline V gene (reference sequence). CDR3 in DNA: TGTGCCAGCAGCTGGGGGACAGGGGGCGCGGCTGAGACCCAGTACTTC. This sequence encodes CASSWGTGGAAETQYF.

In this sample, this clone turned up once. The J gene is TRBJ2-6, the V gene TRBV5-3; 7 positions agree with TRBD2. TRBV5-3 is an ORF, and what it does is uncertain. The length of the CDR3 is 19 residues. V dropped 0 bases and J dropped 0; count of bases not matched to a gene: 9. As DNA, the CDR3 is TGTGCCAGAAGCTTGGGCCCGGGACTATCGAACTCTGGGGCCAACGTCCTGACTTTC. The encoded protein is CARSLGPGLSNSGANVLTF.